Given below is one T cell receptor (beta chain) in context. This entry belongs to a study of T-cell memory formation after mild COVID-19. The CDR3 length is 14 residues. J lost 8 bases, V lost 9 bases, and 12 bases had no gene match. TCRdb re-analysed the 5' RACE reads in MiXCR, keeping a single row per CDR3 protein. The sample carries roughly 600,000 distinct CDR3 sequences, around 17% recorded once. The receptor was derived from an adult woman who had mild COVID-19 (a few samples of this study predate the infection). Cell type and time point are not known. The J gene is TRBJ2-1, the V gene TRBV12-3 or TRBV12-4; 8 positions match TRBD2. The material sequenced was PBMCs or a T cell subset sorted from them (not recorded which). The CDR3 DNA follows: TGTGCCAGAAAAGACCGGGGGGGGCCCCATGAGCAGTTCTTC. Protein sequence: CARKDRGGPHEQFF.